The 13 T cell receptor beta chains presented below share a single source sample, sequenced in a study of vaccination effects on CD4 cells after COVID-19 (dated by TCRdb to between 2021 and 2024). No antigen has been identified for these receptors. To identify antigen-specific CD4+ T cell clonotypes by their expansion, the ViraFEST assay first stimulated PBMC with viral peptide pools and then applied TCR sequencing. After about 10 days of culture, CD4+ T cells were isolated with the EasySep CD4+ T cell isolation kit. Each participant got two doses of an mRNA SARS-CoV-2 vaccine, either BNT162b2 or mRNA-1273. Libraries were prepared through the immunoSEQ multiplex PCR assay. TCRdb provides this immuneACCESS table in a form limited to in-frame rearrangements. Some clones are lacking; in checked studies, under half of them reflect an unresolved V gene, and why the rest are absent is not known. Here the sample has some 69,000 clones; around 74% occur a single time. The ten biggest clones cover 1.5% to 1.9% of the sample.

This specimen was CD4+ T cells from PBMCs cultured with HCoV-229E spike peptides, taken after COVID-19 vaccination. Sample cell subset or site, as interpreted from the label and publication: HCoV-229E spike overlapping peptide pool stimulation. Receptors originate from a human donor who received a COVID-19 vaccine.

V gene TRBV6-1 combines with J gene TRBJ2-1, with TRBD1 identical over 10 bases. V was clipped by 4 bases and J by 3 bases; unmatched bases: 9. CDR3 length equals 17 residues. CDR1 is MNHNS, CDR2 SASEGT, per germline. CDR3 nucleotides: TGTGCCAGCAGTGTCGACAGGGGGCGTGATATCTACAATGAGCAGTTCTTC. Protein: CASSVDRGRDIYNEQFF.

This clone has a single count. The chain uses TRBV2 and TRBJ2-7; 9 bases are shared with TRBD1. This CDR3 spans 13 amino acids. Per the germline V gene, CDR1 is SNHLY and CDR2 is FYNNEI. The ends lost 9 bases at V and 3 bases at J; junction bases unmatched: 6. The CDR3 loop is CASGTGTLYEQYV. The DNA of the CDR3 is TGTGCCAGTGGGACAGGGACTCTCTACGAGCAGTACGTC.

The V gene is TRBV7-2, the J gene TRBJ1-1; D perhaps matches TRBD1 (6 bases). The CDR3 covers 14 residues. Per the germline V gene, CDR1 is SGHTA and CDR2 is FQGNSA. With 5 bases removed from V and 1 base from J, the gap between germline ends came to 11 bases. This CDR3 is CASSAQGGNTEAFF. CDR3 bases: TGTGCCAGCAGCGCACAGGGTGGGAACACTGAAGCTTTCTTT.

The chain uses TRBV29-1 and TRBJ1-1, with TRBD1 as a possible D gene (6 bases). Trimming shortened V by 8 bases and J by 4 bases, and 14 bases separated the two germline ends. The CDR3 extends over 12 amino acids. Germline-derived CDR1 and CDR2 are SQVTM and ANQGSEA. The CDR3: CSTRQGGTEAFF. CDR3 in DNA: TGCAGCACCCGGCAAGGGGGCACTGAAGCTTTCTTT.

The chain has TRBV6-5 and TRBJ1-2; D remains unclear. The CDR3 contains 13 residues. Germline lookup yields CDR1 MNHEY and CDR2 SVGAGI. V shed 5 bases and J shed 4 bases, with 11 bases lying between them. The CDR3 nucleotides are TGTGCCAGCAGTCCGTTCCAGATCTATGGCTACACCTTC. As protein: CASSPFQIYGYTF.

The chain employs TRBV20-1 and TRBJ2-3; D is uncertain. The germline CDR1 and CDR2 sequences are DFQATT and SNEGSKA (reference sequence). The V end lost 3 bases, the J end lost 2 bases, and 6 bases lay between the germline ends. The CDR3 sequence is 12 residues long. The CDR3 DNA is TGCAGTGCTAGTCCCTTCACAGATACGCAGTATTTT. Amino acids: CSASPFTDTQYF.

The chain uses TRBV4-2 and TRBJ1-5, with a tentative D call TRBD1 (6 bases). CDR1 LGHNA and CDR2 YNFKEQ come from the germline V gene. Trimming removed 4 bases from V and 5 bases from J, with 12 bases in between. This CDR3 has 14 residues. CDR3 loop: CASSLGTPDQPQHF. In DNA form, the CDR3 reads TGTGCCAGCAGCCTGGGGACACCGGATCAGCCCCAGCATTTT.

V and J are TRBV6-2 or TRBV6-3 and TRBJ1-1; a weak D match, TRBD1 (5 bases). This CDR3 is 17 amino acids long. Germline assignment: CDR1 MNHEY and CDR2 SVGEGT. V lost 3 bases to trimming and J lost 3 bases, with 20 bases between them. CDR3 sequence reads: CASSYGGSAFRDTEAFF. CDR3 in DNA: TGTGCCAGCAGTTATGGGGGGTCGGCGTTTCGTGACACTGAAGCTTTCTTT.

The chain carries TRBV5-1 and TRBJ1-4, with D possibly matching TRBD1 (6 bases). Deletions cut 4 bases from V and 6 bases from J, with 16 bases between. CDR1 and CDR2 from the germline V gene are SGHRS and YFSETQ. The CDR3 has 15 residues. CDR3 in amino acids: CASSGAGGVDEKLFF. For the CDR3, the DNA is TGCGCCAGCAGCGGGGCCGGGGGCGTAGATGAAAAACTGTTTTTT.

The genes are TRBV2 and TRBJ1-2; the D gene is possibly TRBD1 (5 bases). V was pared by 5 bases and J by 5 bases, with 12 bases between. Germline CDR1 is SNHLY and CDR2 is FYNNEI. The CDR3 has 13 amino acids. DNA for the CDR3: TGTGCCAGCAGTATCTCTCGGGGGTATGGCTACACCTTC. Translating it yields CASSISRGYGYTF.

DNA of the CDR3: TGCGCCAGCAGCACCGGACTAGCGGGGGGCCCGTTACAAGAGACCCAGTACTTC. Amino acid sequence: CASSTGLAGGPLQETQYF. The chain has TRBV5-1 and TRBJ2-5, with 14 bases identical to TRBD2. Losses at the gene ends were 4 bases for V and 2 bases for J; bases not matched to a gene: 10. The CDR3 extends over 18 amino acids. The germline V gene has CDR1 SGHRS and CDR2 YFSETQ.

J is TRBJ1-1 and V is TRBV28, with 7 bases fitting TRBD1. Germline values: CDR1 MDHEN, CDR2 SYDVKM. The CDR3 runs to 15 residues. V gave up 2 bases and J gave up 0 bases; unmatched junction bases: 3. The CDR3 nucleotides read TGTGCCAGCAGTTTACCCACAGGGGTGAACACTGAAGCTTTCTTT. It encodes CASSLPTGVNTEAFF.

The chain employs TRBV5-1 and TRBJ2-1; D is uncertain. With 0 bases removed from V and 4 bases from J, the gap between germline ends came to 17 bases. The CDR3 is 17 residues long. From germline, CDR1 is SGHRS and CDR2 YFSETQ. In DNA form, the CDR3 reads TGCGCCAGCAGCTTGGATCCCAGCAGGAGCCGATACAATGAGCAGTTCTTC. Its translation: CASSLDPSRSRYNEQFF.